This entry lists 5 T cell receptor beta chains sequenced from one sample in a study of blood T cells in healthy people across ages. Alongside a J-beta primer mix, a sample-barcoded 5' primer served in a second PCR lasting roughly 7 to 11 cycles. TCRdb reanalysed the 5' RACE reads using MiXCR and keeps one entry per CDR3 protein. The repertoire has 750,000 to 950,000 distinct CDR3 sequences, just under 30% of them found once; the top ten carry roughly 10%. A further study also used this sample, focusing on T cells of mothers and their children.

The specimen was blood. The receptors stem from a woman in her 40s in good health.

This clonotype was counted a few times. This chain uses TRBV28 with TRBJ2-4; 11 nucleotides line up with TRBD1. CDR1 is MDHEN, CDR2 SYDVKM, per germline. CDR3 length: 21 amino acids. J was trimmed by 0 bases and V by 4 bases; bases with no gene match: 17. The CDR3 coding sequence is TGTGCCAGCAGTTGGCCCGGGACAGGGGGTCTTCCCAATCTAGCCAAAAACATTCAGTACTTC. Translated: CASSWPGTGGLPNLAKNIQYF. The full variable domain, its missing parts supplied by reference TRBV28 and TRBJ2-4, is DVKVTQSSRYLVKRTGEKVFLECVQDMDHENMFWYRQDPGLGLRLIYFSYDVKMKEKGDIPEGYSVSREKKERFSLILESASTNQTSMYLCASSWPGTGGLPNLAKNIQYFGAGTRLSVL.

This chain uses TRBV12-3 or TRBV12-4 with TRBJ2-7; perhaps TRBD1 as D (7 bases). CDR3 size: 14 residues. Trimming cost V 5 bases and J 5 bases, with 16 bases left between them. CDR3 region: CASSMAGGSNEQYF. The CDR3 nucleotides are TGTGCCAGCAGTATGGCAGGGGGGAGTAACGAGCAGTACTTC.

This clonotype was found a few times. This may arise from a read error, as a much more abundant clone is one base away. The chain uses TRBV20-1 and TRBJ1-2; D is perhaps TRBD1 (5 bases). The germline V gene encodes CDR1 DFQATT and CDR2 SNEGSKA (reference sequence). CDR3 length equals 13 residues. CDR3 bases: TGCAGTGCTAGAGATGACAGTTACTATAGCTACACCTTC. This sequence encodes CSARDDSYYSYTF.

A remark on this clonotype: A much bigger clone sits one base away, suggesting this may be a read error. The chain uses TRBV5-1 and TRBJ2-5; D is possibly TRBD2 (6 bases). The germline CDR1 and CDR2 sequences are SGHRS and YFSETQ. The CDR3 is made up of 13 amino acids. V dropped 0 bases and J dropped 11 bases, with 14 bases sitting between them. The CDR3 reads CASSLEGGEEQYF. The CDR3 nucleotides are TGCGCCAGCAGCTTGGAGGGCGGGGAAGAGCAGTACTTC. The full variable domain, completed using reference TRBV5-1 and TRBJ2-5, is KAGVTQTPRYLIKTRGQQVTLSCSPISGHRSVSWYQQTPGQGLQFLFEYFSETQRNKGNFPGRFSGRQFSNSRSEMNVSTLELGDSALYLCASSLEGGEEQYFGPGTRLLVL.

The V call is TRBV6-5, the J call TRBJ2-1; tentatively, D is TRBD2 (5 bases). V was trimmed by 2 bases and J by 3 bases, leaving 11 bases between them. Germline V gives CDR1 MNHEY, CDR2 SVGAGI. The CDR3 is made up of 15 amino acids. CDR3 amino acids: CASSYDGVDYNEQFF. CDR3 sequence (DNA): TGTGCCAGCAGTTACGACGGGGTCGACTACAATGAGCAGTTCTTC.